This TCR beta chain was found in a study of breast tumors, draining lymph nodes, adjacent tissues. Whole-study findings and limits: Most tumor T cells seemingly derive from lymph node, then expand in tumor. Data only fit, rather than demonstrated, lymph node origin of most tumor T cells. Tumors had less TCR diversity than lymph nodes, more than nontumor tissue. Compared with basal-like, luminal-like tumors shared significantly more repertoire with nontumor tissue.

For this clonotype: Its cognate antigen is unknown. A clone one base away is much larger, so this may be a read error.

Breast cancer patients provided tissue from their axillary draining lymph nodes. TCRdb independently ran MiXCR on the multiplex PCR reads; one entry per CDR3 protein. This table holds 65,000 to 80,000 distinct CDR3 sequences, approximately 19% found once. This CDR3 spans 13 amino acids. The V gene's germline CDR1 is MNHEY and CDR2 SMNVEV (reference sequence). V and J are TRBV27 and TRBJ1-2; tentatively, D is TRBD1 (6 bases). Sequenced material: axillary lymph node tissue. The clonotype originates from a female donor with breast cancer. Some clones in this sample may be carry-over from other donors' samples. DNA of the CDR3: TGTGCCCGCAGTTTCGAGGGGGGATATGGCTACACCTTC. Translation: CARSFEGGYGYTF.